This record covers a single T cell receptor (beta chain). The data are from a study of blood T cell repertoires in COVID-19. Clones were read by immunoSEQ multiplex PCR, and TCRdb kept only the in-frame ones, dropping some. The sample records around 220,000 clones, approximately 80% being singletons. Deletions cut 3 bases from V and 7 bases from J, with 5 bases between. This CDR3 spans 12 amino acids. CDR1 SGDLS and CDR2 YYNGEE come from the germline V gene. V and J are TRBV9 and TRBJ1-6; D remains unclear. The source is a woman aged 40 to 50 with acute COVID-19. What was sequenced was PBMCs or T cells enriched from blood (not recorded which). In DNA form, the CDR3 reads TGTGCCAGCAGCGAGCCAAATTCACCCCTCCACTTT. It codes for CASSEPNSPLHF. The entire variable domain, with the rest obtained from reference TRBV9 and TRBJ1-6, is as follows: DSGVTQTPKHLITATGQRVTLRCSPRSGDLSVYWYQQSLDQGLQFLIQYYNGEERAKGNILERFSAQQFPDLHSELNLSSLELGDSALYFCASSEPNSPLHFGNGTRLTVT.